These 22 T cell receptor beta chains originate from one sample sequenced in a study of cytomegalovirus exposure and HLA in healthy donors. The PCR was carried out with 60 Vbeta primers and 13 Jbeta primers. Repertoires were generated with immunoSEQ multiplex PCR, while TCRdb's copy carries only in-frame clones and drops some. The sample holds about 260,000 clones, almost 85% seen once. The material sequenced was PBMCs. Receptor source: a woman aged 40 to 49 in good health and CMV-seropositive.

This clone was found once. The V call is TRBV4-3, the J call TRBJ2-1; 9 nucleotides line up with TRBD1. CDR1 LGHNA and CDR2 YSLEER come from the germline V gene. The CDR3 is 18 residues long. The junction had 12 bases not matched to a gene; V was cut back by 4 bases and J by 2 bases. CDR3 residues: CASSLGQGIGDAYNEQFF. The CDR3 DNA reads TGCGCCAGCAGCCTGGGACAGGGAATAGGAGACGCCTACAATGAGCAGTTCTTC.

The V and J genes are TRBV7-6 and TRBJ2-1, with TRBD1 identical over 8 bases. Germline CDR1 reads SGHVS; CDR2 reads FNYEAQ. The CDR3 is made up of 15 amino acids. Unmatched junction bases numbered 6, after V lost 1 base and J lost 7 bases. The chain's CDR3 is CASSLGQGKGNEQFF. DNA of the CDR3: TGTGCCAGCAGCTTAGGACAGGGGAAGGGGAATGAGCAGTTCTTC.

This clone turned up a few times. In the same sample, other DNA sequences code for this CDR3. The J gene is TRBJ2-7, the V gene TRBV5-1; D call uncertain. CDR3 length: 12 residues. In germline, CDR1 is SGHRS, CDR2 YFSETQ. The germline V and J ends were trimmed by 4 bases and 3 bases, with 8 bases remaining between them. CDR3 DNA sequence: TGCGCCAGCAGCCTGGGTCTCTACGAGCAGTACTTC. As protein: CASSLGLYEQYF.

The CDR3 DNA reads as TGTGCCAGCAGAAGGGGGCGATCTGACTCTGGGGCCAACGTCCTGACTTTC. Protein: CASRRGRSDSGANVLTF. This chain joins TRBV27 and TRBJ2-6; 7 bases align to TRBD1. The germline CDR1 and CDR2 sequences are MNHEY and SMNVEV (reference sequence). The CDR3 sequence is 17 residues long. V lost 6 bases, J lost 0 bases, and 8 bases stayed unmatched.

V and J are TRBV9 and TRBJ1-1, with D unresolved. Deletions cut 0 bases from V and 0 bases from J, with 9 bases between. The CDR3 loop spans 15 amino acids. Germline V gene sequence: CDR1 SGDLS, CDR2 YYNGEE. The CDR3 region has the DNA TGTGCCAGCAGCGTAGGGGAGACCGTGAACACTGAAGCTTTCTTT. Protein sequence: CASSVGETVNTEAFF.

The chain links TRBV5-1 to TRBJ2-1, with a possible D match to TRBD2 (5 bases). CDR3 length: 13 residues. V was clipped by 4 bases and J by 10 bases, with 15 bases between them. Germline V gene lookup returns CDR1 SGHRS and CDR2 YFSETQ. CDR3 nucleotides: TGCGCCAGCAGCGTAGCGCGTAATGAGGAGCAGTTCTTC. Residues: CASSVARNEEQFF.

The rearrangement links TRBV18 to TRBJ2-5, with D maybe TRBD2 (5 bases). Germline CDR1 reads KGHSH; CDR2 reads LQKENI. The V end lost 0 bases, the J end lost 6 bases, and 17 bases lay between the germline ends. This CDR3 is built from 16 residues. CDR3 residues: CASSPPSVAPGKTQYF. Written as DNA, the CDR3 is TGTGCCAGCTCACCACCGAGCGTGGCCCCGGGGAAGACCCAGTACTTC.

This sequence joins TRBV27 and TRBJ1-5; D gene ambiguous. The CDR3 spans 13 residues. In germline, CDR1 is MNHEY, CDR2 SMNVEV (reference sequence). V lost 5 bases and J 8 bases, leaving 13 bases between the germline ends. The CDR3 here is CASSRTPGEPQHF. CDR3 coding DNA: TGTGCCAGCAGTCGGACCCCGGGAGAGCCCCAGCATTTT.

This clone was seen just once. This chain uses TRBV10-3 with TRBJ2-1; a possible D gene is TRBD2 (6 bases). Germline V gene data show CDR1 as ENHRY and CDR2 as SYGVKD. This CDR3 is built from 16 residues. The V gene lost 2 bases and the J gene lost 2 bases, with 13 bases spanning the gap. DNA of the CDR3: TGTGCCATCAGTGAGGGGACTTTGCCCACCTACAATGAGCAGTTCTTC. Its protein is CAISEGTLPTYNEQFF.

CDR3 in amino acids: CASSPTETGASYEQYF. DNA of the CDR3: TGTGCCAGCTCACCAACTGAGACAGGGGCCTCCTACGAGCAGTACTTC. The V gene is TRBV18, the J gene TRBJ2-7; 8 bases agree with TRBD1. The J segment lost 0 bases and the V segment lost 2 bases, leaving 6 bases of the junction unmatched. Per the germline V gene, CDR1 is KGHSH and CDR2 is LQKENI. This CDR3 is built from 16 residues.

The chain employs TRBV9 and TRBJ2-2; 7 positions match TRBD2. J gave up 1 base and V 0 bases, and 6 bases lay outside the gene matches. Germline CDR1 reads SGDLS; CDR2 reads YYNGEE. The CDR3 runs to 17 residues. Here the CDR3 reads CASSVGGLAVNTGELFF. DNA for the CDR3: TGTGCCAGCAGCGTAGGGGGCCTAGCGGTGAACACCGGGGAGCTGTTTTTT.

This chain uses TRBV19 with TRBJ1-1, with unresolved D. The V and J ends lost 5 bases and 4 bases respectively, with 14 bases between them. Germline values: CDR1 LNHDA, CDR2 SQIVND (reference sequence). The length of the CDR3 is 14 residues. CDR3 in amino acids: CASSPDGMITEAFF. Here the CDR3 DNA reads TGTGCCAGTAGTCCGGACGGGATGATCACTGAAGCTTTCTTT.

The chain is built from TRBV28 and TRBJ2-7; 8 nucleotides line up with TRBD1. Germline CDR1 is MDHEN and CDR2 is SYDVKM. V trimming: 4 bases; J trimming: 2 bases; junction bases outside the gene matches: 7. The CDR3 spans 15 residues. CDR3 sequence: CASSSAGTGTYEQYF. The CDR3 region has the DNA TGTGCCAGCAGTTCGGCGGGGACAGGAACCTACGAGCAGTACTTC.

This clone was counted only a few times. The DNA of the CDR3 is TGTGCCAGCAGCTTGGCAAGACCAGGGGGCCTTGAAAAACTGTTTTTT. This gives the protein CASSLARPGGLEKLFF. This chain uses TRBV5-4 with TRBJ1-4; 8 bases match TRBD1. The CDR3 contains 16 residues. Losses at the gene ends were 0 bases for V and 7 bases for J; bases not matched to a gene: 8. Germline CDR1 and CDR2: SGHNT and YYREEE (reference sequence).

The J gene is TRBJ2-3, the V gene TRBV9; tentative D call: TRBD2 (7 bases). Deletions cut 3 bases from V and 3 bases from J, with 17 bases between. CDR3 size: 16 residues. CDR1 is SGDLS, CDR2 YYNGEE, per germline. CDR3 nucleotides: TGTGCCAGCAGCGGTGGGGGCAGGGGAGGGACAGATACGCAGTATTTT. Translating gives CASSGGGRGGTDTQYF.

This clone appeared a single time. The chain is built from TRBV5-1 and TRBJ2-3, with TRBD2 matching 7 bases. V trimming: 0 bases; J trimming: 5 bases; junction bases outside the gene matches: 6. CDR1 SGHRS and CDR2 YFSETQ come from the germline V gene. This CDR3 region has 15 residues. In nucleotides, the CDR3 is TGCGCCAGCAGCTTGGAAGATCCTAGCGGAGATACGCAGTATTTT. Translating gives CASSLEDPSGDTQYF.

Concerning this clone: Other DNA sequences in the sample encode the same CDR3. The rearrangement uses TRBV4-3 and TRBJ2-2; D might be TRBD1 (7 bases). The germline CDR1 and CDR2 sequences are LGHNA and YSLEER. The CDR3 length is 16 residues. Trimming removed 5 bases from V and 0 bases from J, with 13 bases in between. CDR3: CASSLGGTANTGELFF. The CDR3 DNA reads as TGCGCCAGCAGCTTAGGGGGGACAGCGAACACCGGGGAGCTGTTTTTT.

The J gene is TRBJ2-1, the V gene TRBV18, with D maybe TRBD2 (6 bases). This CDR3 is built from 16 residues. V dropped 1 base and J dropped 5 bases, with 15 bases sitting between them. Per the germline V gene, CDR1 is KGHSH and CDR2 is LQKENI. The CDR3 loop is CASSPRRLGDNNEQFF. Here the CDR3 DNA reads TGTGCCAGCTCACCACGGCGACTAGGAGATAACAATGAGCAGTTCTTC. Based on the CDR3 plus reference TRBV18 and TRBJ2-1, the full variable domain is NAGVMQNPRHLVRRRGQEARLRCSPMKGHSHVYWYRQLPEEGLKFMVYLQKENIIDESGMPKERFSAEFPKEGPSILRIQQVVRGDSAAYFCASSPRRLGDNNEQFFGPGTRLTVL.

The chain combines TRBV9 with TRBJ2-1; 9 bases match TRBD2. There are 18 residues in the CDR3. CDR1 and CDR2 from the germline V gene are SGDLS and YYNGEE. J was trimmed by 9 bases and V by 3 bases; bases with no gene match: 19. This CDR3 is CASSARIQGLAGVSEQFF. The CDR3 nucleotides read TGTGCCAGCAGCGCGAGAATCCAGGGGTTAGCGGGAGTAAGTGAGCAGTTCTTC.

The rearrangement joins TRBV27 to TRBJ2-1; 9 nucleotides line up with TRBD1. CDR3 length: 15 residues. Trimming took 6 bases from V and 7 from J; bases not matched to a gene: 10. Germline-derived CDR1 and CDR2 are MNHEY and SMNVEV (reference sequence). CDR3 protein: CASRNRDRARNEQFF. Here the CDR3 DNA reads TGTGCCAGCAGGAACCGGGACAGGGCGAGGAATGAGCAGTTCTTC.

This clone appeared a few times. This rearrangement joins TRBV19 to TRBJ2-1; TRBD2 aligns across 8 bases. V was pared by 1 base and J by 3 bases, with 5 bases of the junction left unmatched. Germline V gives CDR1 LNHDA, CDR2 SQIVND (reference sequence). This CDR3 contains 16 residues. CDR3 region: CASSIARGGLYNEQFF. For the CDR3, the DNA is TGTGCCAGTAGTATAGCACGCGGGGGGCTCTACAATGAGCAGTTCTTC.

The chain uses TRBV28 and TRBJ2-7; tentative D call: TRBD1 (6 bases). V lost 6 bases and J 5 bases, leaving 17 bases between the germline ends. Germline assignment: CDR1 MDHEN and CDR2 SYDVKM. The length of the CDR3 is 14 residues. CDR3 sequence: CASSRNPTGDEQYF. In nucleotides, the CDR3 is TGTGCCAGCAGCCGAAACCCGACAGGCGACGAGCAGTACTTC.